This record concerns one TCR beta chain sequence. This clonotype has a count of ten or more. This clone's antigen is unknown. Qualities for individual bases were not recorded, and no much larger clone is one base off. The data stem from a study of T cells in Graves' hyperthyroidism and ophthalmopathy (dated by TCRdb to the late 2010s). About the study as a whole: Peripheral blood was collected at initial diagnosis, before any treatment. To identify distinguishing TCR V-J signatures, a discovery cohort of some 99 patients was used, comprising some 45 with Graves' ophthalmopathy and 57 with stable Graves' hyperthyroidism. Prospective prediction of ophthalmopathy was tested in an independent validation cohort of 18 to 20 hyperthyroidism patients and some 17 patients who later progressed to ophthalmopathy. The approximately 100 discovery patients were randomly divided into training and test sets at a 7:3 ratio. In six Graves' hyperthyroidism patients, the study also compared T-cell repertoires from thyroid tissue with T-cell repertoires from blood. After blood sampling, hyperthyroidism patients were treated with methimazole at a starting dose of 30 mg daily, and ophthalmopathy patients were treated with high-dose intravenous methylprednisolone. According to the paper, TCR Vbeta CDR3 sequencing was carried out on more than 120 peripheral blood samples, which came from more than 40 ophthalmopathy, some 73 hyperthyroidism and approximately 17 progressor patients. What the study reported, not specific to this receptor: A 13 V-J signature model separated ophthalmopathy from stable hyperthyroidism, with roughly 88% sensitivity and roughly 81% specificity in cross-validation and 80%/75% in testing. In validation, the model predicted progression to ophthalmopathy a median of about 6 months before onset, with about 67% sensitivity and more than 72% specificity. No statistical method was used to set the sample size in advance, and investigators knew the group allocation. Blood samples also contained most of the expanded thyroid clonotypes (frequency above 0.001), which suggests that blood repertoires may reflect thyroid immune responses.

The TCR beta CDR3 regions were amplified from the RNA transcripts. The first round of RT-PCR for the TCR CDR3 was performed with the HTBI primer set and the Qiagen OneStep RT-PCR kit. Libraries were constructed in a second round of multiplex PCR, after which size selection and purification were performed. Sequencing of the libraries was done on an Illumina HiSeq2000 using paired-end 100 bp reads. On the authors' methods: SOAPnuke was used to process the raw data, removing reads that contained adapters or uncalled bases, had a mean Phred below 15, or lacked an exact match to the constant primer or identifier. COPE v1.2.5 was used to merge the high-quality paired reads, and each unique nucleotide sequence was defined as a clonotype. MiTCR v1.1 was used to align clonotypes to the IMGT TRBV, TRBD and TRBJ reference segments. Only V-J combinations with frequency above 0.0001, covering about 99% of repertoires, were analysed. A TCS score was defined as the ratio between F50 (clonal expansion) and ExV (chaos), using BLOSUM62-based TCRdist between CDR3 peptides within each V-J. Welch's t-statistics and random forest reduced 500 to 650 V-J features to 10 to 15, which were used in a naive Bayes classifier (R e1071). The raw public reads went through TCRdb reprocessing: fastp at Q25, MiXCR clone calling, in-frame beta chains kept. Entries that share a CDR3 protein sequence are merged under the most common genes and DNA. These V and J calls originate from TCRdb's pipeline instead of the authors' own analysis. This sample comprises some 340,000 distinct CDR3 sequences, roughly an eighth of them detected only once. Roughly 35% of the sample is taken by the ten largest.

Moderately to severely active disease, a Clinical Activity Score of at least 3, a NOSPECS grade of at least 4, and a duration under 3 months were present in ophthalmopathy patients. Exclusion was applied to patients with uncontrolled infections, other autoimmune diseases, pregnancy or lactation. Clinical symptoms, serum thyroxine and TRAb, thyroid ultrasound, and orbital computed tomography formed the basis for the diagnoses. PBMCs were isolated from about 10 ml of fresh peripheral blood by Ficoll-Paque density gradient centrifugation. Total RNA was extracted using Trizol reagent, and RNA quality was assessed on an Agilent 2100 Bioanalyzer. The CDR3 goes from the cysteine to the phenylalanine over 15 residues. Only the CDR3 DNA stays, 45 bases, in frame from base 1. The V end gives up 5 bases and the J end 0 bases, leaving 4 bases in the junction not matched to a gene. The germline V gene (reference sequence) gives CDR1 as MNHEY and CDR2 as SMNVEV.

The rearranged chain carries TRBV27 and TRBJ2-1, and 7 junction bases match TRBD1. The sequenced sample was blood. The sequence derives from a woman between 40 and 55 years old with Graves' ophthalmopathy. The CDR3 reads CASSHDRASYNEQFF. The bases read TGTGCCAGCAGTCATGACAGGGCCTCCTACAATGAGCAGTTCTTC.